This TCR beta chain came from a study of T cells expressing NK-cell markers. In the study overall: The authors derived TCR beta repertoires from sorted CD3+CD56+NKG2C+, CD3+CD56+NKG2C- and CD3+CD56-NKG2C+ T cells. In the group of eight sequenced donors, seven were HCMV-seropositive and one was seronegative. Study-level points and caveats: Topping the CD3+CD56-NKG2C+ fraction as well were these clonotypes, in a handful of donors. It was still unclear whether expanded NKG2C+ T cell clones were HCMV specific.

Reprocessing the 5' RACE reads, TCRdb reports a single entry for every CDR3 protein and omits DNA. The sample includes 400,000 to 500,000 distinct CDR3 sequences. The CDR3 totals 13 residues. As to this clonotype: Its antigen is currently unknown.

This TCR came from a woman aged 18 to 69 in good health. This chain connects TRBV12-3 or TRBV12-4 to TRBJ2-2. Sequences were obtained from blood T cells: a sorted CD56 or NKG2C T cell subset, CD4+ or CD8+ T cells, or bulk PBMC T cells (not recorded which). The CDR3 reads CASSYRSTGELFF.